Each of the 28 T cell receptor beta chains below was sequenced from the same sample in a study of T cell repertoires in cytomegalovirus infection. The antigens of these receptors remain unknown. Each CDR3 protein is one row after TCRdb ran MiXCR on the reads. The data contain 650,000 to 850,000 distinct CDR3 sequences, approximately 32% of them seen just once; the ten biggest clones take up about an eighth. The source was cultured CD8+ T cells from PBMCs, collected from culture after CMV antigen stimulation. Source of these receptors: a human donor in good health (CMV status not recorded). Some clones in this sample may be carry-over from other donors' samples.

This clonotype was seen a few times. The chain joins TRBV7-9 to TRBJ2-1; possibly TRBD2 for D (6 bases). The germline V gene encodes CDR1 SEHNR and CDR2 FQNEAQ (reference sequence). V lost 1 base to trimming and J lost 4 bases, with 11 bases between them. The CDR3 spans 15 residues. The CDR3 spells CASSLDSGPYNEQFF. The CDR3 bases are TGTGCCAGCAGCTTAGATAGCGGACCTTACAATGAGCAGTTCTTC.

The V gene is TRBV5-1, the J gene TRBJ2-1; 7 bases are a match to TRBD1. The CDR3 is made up of 15 amino acids. J gave up 6 bases and V 4 bases, and 10 bases lay outside the gene matches. CDR1 SGHRS and CDR2 YFSETQ come from the germline V gene. The CDR3 loop is CASSLTGDFANEQFF. The CDR3 DNA reads TGCGCCAGCAGCCTCACAGGGGATTTTGCCAATGAGCAGTTCTTC.

Only a few counts were recorded for this clonotype. The chain is built from TRBV27 and TRBJ1-6; D not resolved. CDR1 MNHEY and CDR2 SMNVEV come from the germline V gene (reference sequence). V lost 7 bases and J 7 bases, leaving 17 bases between the germline ends. The CDR3 extends over 15 amino acids. The CDR3 protein is CASTHSTPSNSPLHF. CDR3 sequence (DNA): TGTGCCAGCACCCATTCCACCCCCAGCAATTCACCCCTCCACTTT.

With regard to this clonotype: Mismatch with germline at one junction end may stem from a read error. The J gene is TRBJ1-1, the V gene TRBV12-3 or TRBV12-4, with unresolved D. The CDR3 covers 10 residues. In nucleotides, the CDR3 is TGTCCCAGCAGCTCTACCGAAGCTTTCTTT. Translated, it gives CPSSSTEAFF.

The chain has TRBV7-2 and TRBJ2-5, with D possibly TRBD2 on 6 matching bases. Per the germline V gene, CDR1 is SGHTA and CDR2 is FQGNSA. The CDR3 is made up of 15 amino acids. The V gene lost 4 bases and the J gene lost 3 bases, with 15 bases spanning the gap. The CDR3, as DNA: TGTGCCAGCAGCTGGGTTAGTAGCGGAGAAGAGACCCAGTACTTC. Translating it yields CASSWVSSGEETQYF.

Only a few counts were recorded for this clonotype. The J gene is TRBJ2-5, the V gene TRBV6-2 or TRBV6-3; 8 bases agree with TRBD1. The CDR3 loop spans 15 amino acids. The J segment lost 5 bases and the V segment lost 0 bases, leaving 5 bases of the junction unmatched. CDR1 and CDR2 (germline): MNHEY, SVGEGT. The CDR3 region is CASSYSAGGLETQYF. The DNA for the CDR3 is TGTGCCAGCAGTTACTCGGCAGGGGGCCTGGAGACCCAGTACTTC.

V is TRBV14 and J is TRBJ2-3; 8 nucleotides line up with TRBD1. With 6 bases clipped from V and 6 bases from J, the junction kept 5 bases outside the gene matches. The V gene's germline CDR1 is SGHDN and CDR2 FVKESK. The CDR3 has 13 amino acids. The CDR3 DNA reads as TGTGCCAGCAGACAGGGGGAGAAGGATACGCAGTATTTT. Its protein product is CASRQGEKDTQYF.

Ten or more counts support this clonotype. The CDR3 reads CASSSPPIFYGYTF. DNA of the CDR3: TGTGCCAGCAGCTCTCCGCCTATTTTCTATGGCTACACCTTC. The chain combines TRBV7-8 with TRBJ1-2; D remains ambiguous. The CDR3 loop spans 14 amino acids. V was shortened by 4 bases and J by 4 bases, with 13 bases between the two germline ends. CDR1 and CDR2 from the germline V gene are SGHVS and FQNEAQ. The full variable domain, with the rest looked up from reference TRBV7-8 and TRBJ1-2, is GAGVSQSPRYKVAKRGQDVALRCDPISGHVSLFWYQQALGQGPEFLTYFQNEAQLDKSGLPSDRFFAERPEGSVSTLKIQRTQQEDSAVYLCASSSPPIFYGYTFGSGTRLTVV.

V usage is TRBV7-9 and J usage is TRBJ1-2, with D uncertain. V was trimmed by 1 base and J by 3 bases, leaving 9 bases between them. This CDR3 is 14 amino acids long. In germline, CDR1 is SEHNR, CDR2 FQNEAQ (reference sequence). CDR3 amino acids: CASSLEVVDYGYTF. The CDR3 nucleotides read TGTGCCAGCAGCTTAGAGGTGGTGGACTATGGCTACACCTTC.

J is TRBJ2-1 and V is TRBV24-1; TRBD1 matches at 10 bases. The CDR3 totals 18 residues. The V gene end was trimmed by 4 bases and the J gene end by 3 bases; junction bases not matched to a gene: 11. The germline V gene encodes CDR1 KGHDR and CDR2 SFDVKD. In DNA form, the CDR3 reads TGTGCCACCAGTGAGGGACAGGGGCCAGCGGGAATCTACAATGAGCAGTTCTTC. It codes for CATSEGQGPAGIYNEQFF.

This clonotype was counted many times. This sequence joins TRBV6-5 and TRBJ1-1; D is undetermined. CDR1 and CDR2 from the germline V gene are MNHEY and SVGAGI. The CDR3 consists of 17 residues. With 4 bases removed from V and 0 bases from J, the gap between germline ends came to 18 bases. The CDR3 sequence is CASSFSYAGRLNTEAFF. As DNA, the CDR3 is TGTGCCAGCAGTTTTTCTTACGCGGGCAGGTTGAACACTGAAGCTTTCTTT.

This sequence joins TRBV19 and TRBJ1-2; D is uncertain. The V end was cut by 8 bases, the J end by 7 bases, with 17 bases between. The CDR3 has 13 residues. Germline CDR1 LNHDA, CDR2 SQIVND (reference sequence). This chain's CDR3 is CASAPMPGFGYTF. The CDR3 nucleotides read TGTGCCAGTGCGCCGATGCCGGGTTTTGGCTACACCTTC.

This clonotype occurred a few times. The chain couples TRBV19 to TRBJ2-1; 8 bases are a match to TRBD2. The CDR3 spans 17 residues. Per germline, CDR1 LNHDA and CDR2 SQIVND (reference sequence). Germline trimming cut 3 bases from V and 4 bases from J; bases unmatched to any gene: 11. The CDR3 nucleotides are TGTGCCAGTAGTATCCCCCCGGGGGGGCGAAGGTACAATGAGCAGTTCTTC. Residues: CASSIPPGGRRYNEQFF.

The chain couples TRBV4-1 to TRBJ2-1; a possible D gene is TRBD2 (6 bases). Trimming removed 0 bases from V and 7 bases from J, with 7 bases in between. This CDR3 has 13 amino acids. Germline V gene lookup returns CDR1 MGHRA and CDR2 YSYEKL. The CDR3 region is CASSQETSNEQFF. CDR3 in DNA: TGCGCCAGCAGCCAAGAGACTAGTAATGAGCAGTTCTTC.

This clonotype was detected only a few times. This chain uses TRBV12-3 or TRBV12-4 with TRBJ2-7, with TRBD2 identical over 13 bases. The CDR3 covers 17 residues. V lost 2 bases and J lost 3; bases outside the gene matches: 7. The CDR3 region is CASSLRTTSGGDYEQYF. The CDR3 DNA is TGTGCCAGCAGTTTACGGACTACTAGCGGGGGGGACTACGAGCAGTACTTC.

This clonotype has ten or more counts. The chain recombines TRBV7-9 with TRBJ2-5; TRBD2 matches 10 bases. Germline V lookup: CDR1 SEHNR, CDR2 FQNEAQ (reference sequence). The junction had 4 bases not matched to a gene; V was cut back by 5 bases and J by 4 bases. The CDR3 runs to 14 residues. The CDR3 region has the DNA TGTGCCAGCAGCCATAGCGGGGGGCGAGAGACCCAGTACTTC. Translated: CASSHSGGRETQYF.

In its sample, this clonotype was seen a few times. V usage is TRBV7-9 and J usage is TRBJ1-5, with D possibly TRBD1 on 6 matching bases. The CDR3 totals 14 residues. Germline CDR1 SEHNR, CDR2 FQNEAQ (reference sequence). The V gene lost 5 bases and the J gene lost 3 bases, with 11 bases spanning the gap. The CDR3 region is CASSQAGVNQPQHF. CDR3 bases: TGTGCCAGCAGCCAAGCAGGGGTCAATCAGCCCCAGCATTTT.

This chain links TRBV6-6 with TRBJ1-1, with 7 bases lining up with TRBD1. Germline V gives CDR1 MNHNY, CDR2 SVGAGI (reference sequence). Trimming took 6 bases from V and 8 from J; bases not matched to a gene: 12. The CDR3 spans 14 residues. The DNA of the CDR3 is TGTGCCAGCAGAGGAGGGGGCTGGTATTCGGAAGCTTTCTTT. It translates to CASRGGGWYSEAFF.

This clonotype has at least ten counts. The V gene is TRBV15, the J gene TRBJ1-5; possibly TRBD1 for D (5 bases). CDR1 and CDR2 from the germline V gene are LNHNV and YYDKDF (reference sequence). This CDR3 has 18 amino acids. V lost 1 base and J 4 bases, leaving 20 bases between the germline ends. The CDR3 DNA reads TGTGCCACCAGCAGAGCGTCGAATACAGACAGTGGTAATCAGCCCCAGCATTTT. Translating gives CATSRASNTDSGNQPQHF.

This clonotype appeared many times. This chain uses TRBV7-2 with TRBJ1-3; possibly TRBD1 for D (6 bases). The CDR3 length is 12 residues. Trimming took 4 bases from V and 12 from J, leaving 13 bases between them. In germline, CDR1 is SGHTA, CDR2 FQGNSA. CDR3 residues: CASSSAGTNIYF. The DNA for the CDR3 is TGTGCCAGCAGCTCGGCAGGGACAAACATATATTTT.

This clonotype was counted only a few times. The rearrangement uses TRBV28 and TRBJ1-5, with no clear D. The CDR3 covers 11 residues. The V gene's germline CDR1 is MDHEN and CDR2 SYDVKM. Deletions cut 10 bases from V and 6 bases from J, with 10 bases between. The CDR3 loop is CATRRGQPQHF. The CDR3 coding sequence is TGTGCCACCCGCCGGGGTCAGCCCCAGCATTTT.

Only a few counts were recorded for this clonotype. The J gene is TRBJ2-1, the V gene TRBV7-4; 8 bases map to TRBD2. J gave up 3 bases and V 8 bases, and 9 bases lay outside the gene matches. CDR3 length equals 15 residues. Looked up from germline, CDR1 is SGHVT and CDR2 is SQSDAQ. CDR3 nucleotide sequence: TGTGCCAGCGCCTCGGCGGGGGGCCTCTACAATGAGCAGTTCTTC. Its translation: CASASAGGLYNEQFF.

The V gene is TRBV19, the J gene TRBJ2-5; D is unresolved. Trimming stripped 2 bases from V and 3 bases from J, with 7 bases between. Germline assignment: CDR1 LNHDA and CDR2 SQIVND (reference sequence). The CDR3 sequence is 13 residues long. Here the CDR3 reads CASSIWAKETQYF. CDR3 DNA sequence: TGTGCCAGTAGTATATGGGCGAAAGAGACCCAGTACTTC.

Only a few counts were recorded for this clonotype. The chain uses TRBV7-2 and TRBJ1-2; D is unresolved. This CDR3 is 16 amino acids long. Trimming left V 5 bases short and J 4 bases short, with 20 bases between. Germline loops: CDR1 SGHTA, CDR2 FQGNSA. The DNA for the CDR3 is TGTGCCAGCAGCCAAGTTGAGACTAACCCTTTCTATGGCTACACCTTC. It yields the protein CASSQVETNPFYGYTF.

The chain carries TRBV6-5 and TRBJ2-3, with TRBD1 matching over 11 bases. The CDR3 extends over 15 amino acids. Trimming at V came to 7 bases and at J to 3 bases, leaving 6 bases not matched to a gene. Per the germline V gene, CDR1 is MNHEY and CDR2 is SVGAGI. This chain's CDR3 is CASNEDRGQTDTQYF. DNA of the CDR3: TGTGCCAGCAATGAGGACAGGGGGCAAACAGATACGCAGTATTTT.

This clonotype turned up a few times. V gene TRBV5-5 combines with J gene TRBJ2-4, with TRBD1 identical over 7 bases. The germline gives CDR1 SGHKS, CDR2 YYEKEE (reference sequence). V lost 3 bases to trimming and J lost 14 bases; unmatched junction nucleotides: 14. The CDR3 loop spans 14 amino acids. This CDR3 is CASSSRQGLRDEYF. In nucleotides, the CDR3 is TGTGCCAGCAGCTCCAGACAGGGCCTCAGGGATGAGTACTTC. The whole variable domain, remainder taken from reference TRBV5-5 and TRBJ2-4, is DAGVTQSPTHLIKTRGQQVTLRCSPISGHKSVSWYQQVLGQGPQFIFQYYEKEERGRGNFPDRFSARQFPNYSSELNVNALLLGDSALYLCASSSRQGLRDEYFGAGTRLSVL.

This clonotype has just a few counts. J is TRBJ1-2 and V is TRBV6-5; 10 bases are shared with TRBD1. The CDR3 runs 17 residues. V shed 0 bases, J shed 6 bases, and the junction held 10 bases outside the gene matches. Germline CDR1 and CDR2: MNHEY and SVGAGI. This CDR3 reads CASSYSGQGFGIDGYTF. CDR3 DNA: TGTGCCAGCAGTTACTCGGGACAGGGGTTCGGGATCGATGGCTACACCTTC.

In this sample, this clonotype turned up a few times. V and J are TRBV27 and TRBJ2-1, with 9 nucleotides matching TRBD2. Germline V gives CDR1 MNHEY, CDR2 SMNVEV (reference sequence). The trim removed 10 bases at V and 0 bases at J, leaving 19 bases unmatched. The CDR3 runs to 19 residues. CDR3 bases: TGTGCCACCTCTCAGGGGTCTAGCGGGGTGAGAATCTCCTACAATGAGCAGTTCTTC. Amino acid sequence: CATSQGSSGVRISYNEQFF.